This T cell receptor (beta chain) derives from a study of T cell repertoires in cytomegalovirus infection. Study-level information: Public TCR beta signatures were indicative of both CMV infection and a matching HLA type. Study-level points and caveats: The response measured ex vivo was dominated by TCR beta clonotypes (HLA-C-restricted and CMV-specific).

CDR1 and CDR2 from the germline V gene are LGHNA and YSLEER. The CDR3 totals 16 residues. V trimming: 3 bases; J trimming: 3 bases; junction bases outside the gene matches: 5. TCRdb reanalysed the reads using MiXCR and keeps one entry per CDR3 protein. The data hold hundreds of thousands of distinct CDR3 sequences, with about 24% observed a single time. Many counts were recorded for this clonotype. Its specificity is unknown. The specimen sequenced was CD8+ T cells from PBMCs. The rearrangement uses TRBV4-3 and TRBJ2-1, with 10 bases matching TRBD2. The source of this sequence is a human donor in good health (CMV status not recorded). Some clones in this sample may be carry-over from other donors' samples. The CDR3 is CASSQGLAGVYNEQFF. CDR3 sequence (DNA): TGCGCCAGCAGCCAGGGTCTAGCGGGGGTCTACAATGAGCAGTTCTTC.